This T cell receptor beta chain was found in a study of T cell repertoires in cytomegalovirus infection. TCRdb recomputed calls from the reads with MiXCR, one row per CDR3 protein. The table shows approximately 730,000 distinct CDR3 sequences, with roughly 28% occurring only once. In the case of this clonotype: Its antigen is unidentified.

This CDR3 contains 15 residues. Trimming pared 3 bases from V and 6 bases from J, leaving 17 bases between. CDR1 SGDLS and CDR2 YYNGEE come from the germline V gene. The sequence was collected from a human donor in good health (CMV status not recorded). Some clones in this sample may be carry-over from other donors' samples. This sequence joins TRBV9 and TRBJ2-3, with D tentatively TRBD2 (7 bases). This material consisted of cultured CD8+ T cells from PBMCs, taken from culture after CMV antigen stimulation. CDR3 nucleotide sequence: TGTGCCAGCAGCGCTAAGGGGGGGGCCGCCGATACGCAGTATTTT. This sequence encodes CASSAKGGAADTQYF.